Listed here are 24 T cell receptor beta chains from one sample, sequenced in a study of blood T cell repertoires in COVID-19. Here immunoSEQ multiplex PCR was the method, and the copy in TCRdb shows in-frame clones only, minus some. The sample carries some 120,000 clones, approximately 90% recorded once. The sample was peripheral blood. Every receptor here comes from a man aged 50 to 59 with COVID-19, enrolled during active disease.

The chain is built from TRBV28 and TRBJ2-7, with D maybe TRBD2 (6 bases). The CDR3 runs to 14 residues. The V and J ends lost 3 bases and 1 base respectively, with 10 bases between them. Germline V CDR1 and CDR2: MDHEN, SYDVKM. The DNA of the CDR3 is TGTGCCAGCAGTTTCGGGGGTGCATCCTACGAGCAGTACTTC. It codes for CASSFGGASYEQYF.

The chain carries TRBV5-4 and TRBJ2-1; 11 nucleotides align to TRBD2. V lost 7 bases and J lost 2; bases outside the gene matches: 5. Per germline, CDR1 SGHNT and CDR2 YYREEE (reference sequence). The CDR3 covers 15 residues. The CDR3 spells CASGGLAGTYNEQFF. CDR3 bases: TGTGCCAGCGGAGGACTAGCGGGCACCTACAATGAGCAGTTCTTC.

Here the CDR3 DNA reads TGCGCCAGCAGCTCAGGACTGAATTCAGATACGCAGTATTTT. It codes for CASSSGLNSDTQYF. The rearrangement uses TRBV5-1 and TRBJ2-3, with D maybe TRBD2 (5 bases). V lost 3 bases and J 4 bases, leaving 12 bases between the germline ends. CDR1 is SGHRS and CDR2 is YFSETQ in the germline V gene. This CDR3 comprises 14 residues.

The chain has TRBV19 and TRBJ1-4; D is uncertain. CDR1 LNHDA and CDR2 SQIVND come from the germline V gene (reference sequence). The CDR3 is made up of 14 amino acids. Trimming pared 5 bases from V and 0 bases from J, leaving 7 bases between. Written as DNA, the CDR3 is TGTGCCAGTAGTGCGGGATCAACTAATGAAAAACTGTTTTTT. Protein: CASSAGSTNEKLFF.

The chain links TRBV4-2 to TRBJ1-4; tentative D call: TRBD1 (6 bases). This CDR3 has 16 residues. The V end lost 0 bases, the J end lost 7 bases, and 15 bases lay between the germline ends. Germline V gene sequence: CDR1 LGHNA, CDR2 YNFKEQ. CDR3 nucleotide sequence: TGTGCCAGCAGCCAAGAAAACCAGGGGTGGGGTGAAAAACTGTTTTTT. This translates into CASSQENQGWGEKLFF.

The V call is TRBV2, the J call TRBJ2-7, with 14 bases fitting TRBD2. After removal of 5 bases from V and 1 base from J, the junction contained 7 bases not matched to a gene. The CDR3 consists of 17 residues. Germline CDR1 and CDR2: SNHLY and FYNNEI. CDR3 bases: TGTGCCAGCAGTAGGACTAGCGGGAGGTCCACTTCCTACGAGCAGTACTTC. Amino acids: CASSRTSGRSTSYEQYF.

This rearrangement joins TRBV19 to TRBJ1-1, with TRBD1 identical over 9 bases. The V segment lost 3 bases and the J segment 7 bases; nucleotides outside the gene matches: 9. CDR3 length equals 15 residues. In germline, CDR1 is LNHDA, CDR2 SQIVND (reference sequence). The CDR3, as DNA: TGTGCCAGTAGTATGCCGGACAGGGGAAACCGTGAAGCTTTCTTT. Translated, it gives CASSMPDRGNREAFF.

The rearrangement joins TRBV20-1 to TRBJ2-5; D gene ambiguous. V was clipped by 2 bases and J by 7 bases, with 8 bases between them. CDR1 DFQATT and CDR2 SNEGSKA come from the germline V gene (reference sequence). The CDR3 totals 11 residues. This chain's CDR3 is CSARWAGTQYF. For the CDR3, the DNA is TGCAGTGCTAGATGGGCAGGGACCCAGTACTTC.

The sample holds one count of this clone. V is TRBV14 and J is TRBJ1-1; tentative D call: TRBD1 (6 bases). Germline V gene data show CDR1 as SGHDN and CDR2 as FVKESK. The CDR3 is made up of 14 amino acids. The V gene lost 1 base and the J gene lost 4 bases, with 10 bases spanning the gap. CDR3 sequence: CASSQGGGTTEAFF. The CDR3, as DNA: TGTGCCAGCAGCCAAGGAGGGGGAACCACTGAAGCTTTCTTT.

The rearrangement uses TRBV7-3 and TRBJ2-2; the match to TRBD2 covers 7 bases. The CDR3 runs 15 residues. Per the germline V gene, CDR1 is SGHTA and CDR2 is FQGTGA. Trimming removed 5 bases from V and 2 bases from J; junction bases left unmatched: 5. This chain's CDR3 is CASSPSGVNTGELFF. DNA for the CDR3: TGTGCCAGCAGCCCGAGCGGGGTAAACACCGGGGAGCTGTTTTTT.

The genes are TRBV15 and TRBJ2-3; TRBD2 agrees at 7 bases. The CDR3 runs 14 residues. Germline trimming cut 4 bases from V and 2 bases from J; bases unmatched to any gene: 3. The germline CDR1 and CDR2 sequences are LNHNV and YYDKDF (reference sequence). The CDR3 protein is CATSTGTTTDTQYF. For the CDR3, the DNA is TGTGCCACCAGCACCGGGACTACCACAGATACGCAGTATTTT. Combining the CDR3 with reference TRBV15 and TRBJ2-3 gives the whole variable domain DAMVIQNPRYQVTQFGKPVTLSCSQTLNHNVMYWYQQKSSQAPKLLFHYYDKDFNNEADTPDNFQSRRPNTSFCFLDIRSPGLGDTAMYLCATSTGTTTDTQYFGPGTRLTVL.

For the CDR3, the DNA is TGTGCCACCAGTGAGTTAGCGGGAGGGCCCACAGATACGCAGTATTTT. As protein: CATSELAGGPTDTQYF. The V gene is TRBV24-1, the J gene TRBJ2-3; 11 positions agree with TRBD2. V lost 4 bases to trimming and J lost 2 bases; unmatched junction nucleotides: 4. The CDR3 has 16 residues. Germline V lookup: CDR1 KGHDR, CDR2 SFDVKD.

This clone was recorded a few times. J is TRBJ2-1 and V is TRBV3-1 (or the pseudogene TRBV3-2); TRBD2 agrees at 11 bases. This CDR3 has 15 amino acids. The V and J ends lost 4 bases and 5 bases, in that order; junction bases with no gene match: 4. Germline V gene data show CDR1 as LGHDT and CDR2 as YNNKEL (reference sequence). The CDR3 loop reads CASSLGLADHNEQFF. The CDR3 DNA sequence: TGTGCCAGCAGCCTGGGACTAGCGGATCACAATGAGCAGTTCTTC.

The DNA of the CDR3 is TGTGCCAGCAGAAAGGGAGGGGAAGAATCACCCCTCCACTTT. Protein sequence: CASRKGGEESPLHF. The chain recombines TRBV7-9 with TRBJ1-6; the D gene is possibly TRBD1 (5 bases). The CDR3 has 14 amino acids. Germline-derived CDR1 and CDR2 are SEHNR and FQNEAQ (reference sequence). With 6 bases removed from V and 10 bases from J, the gap between germline ends came to 16 bases. Supplemented by reference TRBV7-9 and TRBJ1-6, the full variable domain reads DTGVSQNPRHKITKRGQNVTFRCDPISEHNRLYWYRQTLGQGPEFLTYFQNEAQLEKSRLLSDRFSAERPKGSFSTLEIQRTEQGDSAMYLCASRKGGEESPLHFGNGTRLTVT.

The rearrangement uses TRBV28 and TRBJ2-7, with 7 bases aligning to TRBD2. CDR1 and CDR2 from the germline V gene are MDHEN and SYDVKM. V trimming: 3 bases; J trimming: 3 bases; junction bases outside the gene matches: 5. There are 14 residues in the CDR3. The CDR3 sequence is CASSLSGILYEQYF. The CDR3 nucleotides are TGTGCCAGCAGTTTGAGCGGGATACTCTACGAGCAGTACTTC.

The chain combines TRBV6-5 with TRBJ2-5; 7 bases fit TRBD1. The CDR3 contains 14 residues. The V segment lost 7 bases and the J segment 3 bases; nucleotides outside the gene matches: 8. The V gene's germline CDR1 is MNHEY and CDR2 SVGAGI. The CDR3 loop is CASKARGLKETQYF. As DNA, the CDR3 is TGTGCCAGCAAGGCCAGGGGGTTAAAAGAGACCCAGTACTTC.

The rearrangement links TRBV7-9 to TRBJ1-6, with 11 bases aligning to TRBD1. CDR3 size: 14 residues. Germline V gives CDR1 SEHNR, CDR2 FQNEAQ (reference sequence). V lost 4 bases to trimming and J lost 10 bases; unmatched junction nucleotides: 3. The CDR3: CASSSGQGGSPLHF. In nucleotides, the CDR3 is TGTGCCAGCAGCTCGGGACAGGGGGGATCACCCCTCCACTTT.

The rearrangement links TRBV6-4 to TRBJ2-1; 12 bases match TRBD2. From germline, CDR1 is MRHNA and CDR2 SNTAGT. Unmatched junction bases numbered 8, after V lost 3 bases and J lost 8 bases. This CDR3 is 16 amino acids long. The CDR3: CASSELAGGKIYEQFF. The CDR3, as DNA: TGTGCCAGCAGTGAACTAGCGGGAGGTAAGATATATGAGCAGTTCTTC.

The gene calls are TRBV12-3 or TRBV12-4 and TRBJ2-5; possible D gene TRBD1, 5 bases. The CDR3 is 11 amino acids. V was pared by 5 bases and J by 5 bases, with 6 bases between. CDR3 in amino acids: CASSPGETQYF. CDR3 nucleotides: TGTGCCAGCAGTCCAGGGGAGACCCAGTACTTC.

The chain carries TRBV19 and TRBJ1-6, with D perhaps matching TRBD1 (5 bases). Germline lookup yields CDR1 LNHDA and CDR2 SQIVND (reference sequence). V lost 7 bases and J lost 13, with 14 bases in between. The CDR3 is 12 residues long. Written as DNA, the CDR3 is TGTGCCAGTAAGCTTGACAAGGGGCCCCTCCACTTT. Protein sequence: CASKLDKGPLHF.

The chain couples TRBV12-3 or TRBV12-4 to TRBJ1-2, with D uncertain. V gave up 2 bases and J gave up 8 bases, with 9 bases separating them. CDR3 size: 12 residues. CDR3 nucleotide sequence: TGTGCCAGCAGTTTAAATGAGGGCGGCTACACCTTC. This translates into CASSLNEGGYTF.

About this clone: The same CDR3 is also encoded by other DNA sequences in this sample. The rearrangement joins TRBV5-1 to TRBJ2-3; 13 bases line up with TRBD2. The trim removed 4 bases at V and 3 bases at J, leaving 2 bases unmatched. Germline CDR1 and CDR2: SGHRS and YFSETQ. The CDR3 runs to 15 residues. CDR3 nucleotide sequence: TGCGCCAGCAGCCTGGGACTAGCGGGAACAGATACGCAGTATTTT. Translating it yields CASSLGLAGTDTQYF.

The CDR3 bases are TGTGCCTGGAGTGGGACTAGCGGTGGGGGTTTAGGAGATACGCAGTATTTT. Residues: CAWSGTSGGGLGDTQYF. The chain joins TRBV30 to TRBJ2-3, with 10 positions matching TRBD2. The CDR3 is 17 amino acids. The germline CDR1 and CDR2 sequences are GTSNPN and SVGIG (reference sequence). V trimming: 1 base; J trimming: 5 bases; junction bases outside the gene matches: 12.

The chain employs TRBV6-1 and TRBJ2-3; D may be TRBD2 (6 bases). The germline CDR1 and CDR2 sequences are MNHNS and SASEGT. V was shortened by 3 bases and J by 4 bases, with 14 bases between the two germline ends. The CDR3 is 15 residues long. CDR3 region: CASSERRGESDTQYF. CDR3 coding DNA: TGTGCCAGCAGTGAGAGGAGGGGTGAATCAGATACGCAGTATTTT.